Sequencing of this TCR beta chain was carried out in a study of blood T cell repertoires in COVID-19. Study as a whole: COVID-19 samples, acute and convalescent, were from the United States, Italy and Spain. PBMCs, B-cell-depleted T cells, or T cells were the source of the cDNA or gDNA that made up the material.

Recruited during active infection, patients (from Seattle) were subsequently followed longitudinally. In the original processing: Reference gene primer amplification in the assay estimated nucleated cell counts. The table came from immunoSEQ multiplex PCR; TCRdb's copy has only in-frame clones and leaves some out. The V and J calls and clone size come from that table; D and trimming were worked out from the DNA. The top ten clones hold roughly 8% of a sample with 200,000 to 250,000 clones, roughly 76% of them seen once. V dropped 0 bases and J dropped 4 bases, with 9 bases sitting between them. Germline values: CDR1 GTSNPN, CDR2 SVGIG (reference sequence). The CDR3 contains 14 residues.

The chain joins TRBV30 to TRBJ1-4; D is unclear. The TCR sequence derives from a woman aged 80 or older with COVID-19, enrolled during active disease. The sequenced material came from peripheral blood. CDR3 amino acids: CAWSVAGGNEKLFF. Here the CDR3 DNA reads TGTGCCTGGAGTGTGGCGGGCGGTAATGAAAAACTGTTTTTT.